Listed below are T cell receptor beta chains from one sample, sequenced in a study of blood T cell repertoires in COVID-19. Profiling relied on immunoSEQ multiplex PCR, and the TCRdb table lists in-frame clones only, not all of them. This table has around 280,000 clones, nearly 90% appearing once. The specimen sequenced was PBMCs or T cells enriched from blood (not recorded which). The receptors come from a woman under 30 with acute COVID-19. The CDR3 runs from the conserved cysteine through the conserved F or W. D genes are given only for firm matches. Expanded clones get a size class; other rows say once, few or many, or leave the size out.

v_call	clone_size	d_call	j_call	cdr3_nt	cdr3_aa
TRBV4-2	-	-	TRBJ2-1	TGTGCCAGCAGTCCGAGCTCCTACAATGAGCAGTTCTTC	CASSPSSYNEQFF
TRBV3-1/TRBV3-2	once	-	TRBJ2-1	TGTGCCAGCAGCTCCTACTACAATGAGCAGTTCTTC	CASSSYYNEQFF
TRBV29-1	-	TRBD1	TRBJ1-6	TGCAGCGTTCGGGACAGCTATAATTCACCCCTCCACTTT	CSVRDSYNSPLHF
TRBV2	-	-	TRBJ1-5	TGTGCCAGCAGTGAAATAGATCAGCCCCAGCATTTT	CASSEIDQPQHF
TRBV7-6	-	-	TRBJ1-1	TGTGCCAGCGGAAAAGGGCCGGGGACTGAAGCTTTCTTT	CASGKGPGTEAFF
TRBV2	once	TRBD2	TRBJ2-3	TGTGCCAGCATGATGACTAGCGGAACAGATACGCAGTATTTT	CASMMTSGTDTQYF
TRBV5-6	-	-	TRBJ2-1	TGTGCCAGCAGCTTGGGGGCAGACAATGAGCAGTTCTTC	CASSLGADNEQFF
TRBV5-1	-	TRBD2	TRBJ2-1	TGCGCCAGCAGCTTGAATGGGAGGGAGAATGAGCAGTTCTTC	CASSLNGRENEQFF
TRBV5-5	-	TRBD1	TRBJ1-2	TGTGCCAGCAGCCGGAGGGACAGGGATTGGGGCTACACCTTC	CASSRRDRDWGYTF
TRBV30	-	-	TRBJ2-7	TGTGCCTGGGCTAACCCGGGACTGTCCTACGAGCAGTACTTC	CAWANPGLSYEQYF
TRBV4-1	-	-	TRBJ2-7	TGCGCCAGCAGCCAGAGGGCCGCGGGGCGCCAGTACTTC	CASSQRAAGRQYF
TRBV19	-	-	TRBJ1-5	TGTGCCAGTAGTCTACAGCGCAATCAGCCCCAGCATTTT	CASSLQRNQPQHF
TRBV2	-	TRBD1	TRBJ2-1	TGTGCCAGCAGGCGACAGGGCCTTAAATACAATGAGCAGTTCTTC	CASRRQGLKYNEQFF
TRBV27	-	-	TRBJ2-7	TGTGCCAGCAGTTTTTGGCGGGAAGGCTACGAGCAGTACTTC	CASSFWREGYEQYF
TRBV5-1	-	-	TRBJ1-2	TGCGCCAGCAGCTTGGGGGGGCCGGGCTATGGCTACACCTTC	CASSLGGPGYGYTF
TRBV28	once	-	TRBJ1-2	TGTGCCAGCAGTTTTGCAGGTCGGACAGCTAACTATGGCTACACCTTC	CASSFAGRTANYGYTF
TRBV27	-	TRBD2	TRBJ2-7	TGTGCCAGCAACAAAGGACTAGCGGGAATCTACGAGCAGTACTTC	CASNKGLAGIYEQYF
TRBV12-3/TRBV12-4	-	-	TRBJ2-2	TGTGCCAGCAGTTTCGGCACCGGGGAGCTGTTTTTT	CASSFGTGELFF
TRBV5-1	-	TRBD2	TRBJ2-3	TGCGCCAGCAGGGGAACAGCGGGAGGATACACAGATACGCAGTATTTT	CASRGTAGGYTDTQYF
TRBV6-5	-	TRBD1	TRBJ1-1	TGTGCCAGCAGTACCCTGACAGGGGGTTCCATTGAAGCTTTCTTT	CASSTLTGGSIEAFF
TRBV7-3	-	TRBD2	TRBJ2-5	TGTGCCAGCAGCTTAAGGGGCAACCTAGCGGGAGAGACCCAGTACTTC	CASSLRGNLAGETQYF
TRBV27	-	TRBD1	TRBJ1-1	TGTGCCAGCAGTGGACAGGGGAGAACTGAAGCTTTCTTT	CASSGQGRTEAFF
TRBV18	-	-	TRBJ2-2	TGTGCCAGCTCGTCGGACAGCGGCGGGGAGCTGTTTTTT	CASSSDSGGELFF
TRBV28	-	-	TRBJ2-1	TGTGCCAGCAGTCCCCGCACAGGGTTTGGTGGTGAGCAGTTCTTC	CASSPRTGFGGEQFF
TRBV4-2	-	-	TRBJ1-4	TGTGCCAGCAGCCAAAGCCCGTTAGCTGCAACTAATGAAAAACTGTTTTTT	CASSQSPLAATNEKLFF
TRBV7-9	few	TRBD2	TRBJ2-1	TGTGCCAGCAGAATCGTAGCGGGAGGGCCGGTTGATGAGCAGTTCTTC	CASRIVAGGPVDEQFF
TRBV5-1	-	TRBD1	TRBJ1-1	TGCGCCAGCAGCTTGGGACAGGGGTTGATAGGGAACACTGAAGCTTTCTTT	CASSLGQGLIGNTEAFF
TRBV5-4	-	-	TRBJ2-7	TGTGCCAGCAGCTTGGCCTTCTCCCACGAGCAGTACTTC	CASSLAFSHEQYF
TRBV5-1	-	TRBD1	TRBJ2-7	TGCGCCAGCAGCTTCGCGACAGGGAGCTACGAGCAGTACTTC	CASSFATGSYEQYF
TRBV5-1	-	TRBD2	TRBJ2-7	TGCGCCAGCAGCCCTGGGATAGGACTAGCGGGAGACGAGCAGTACTTC	CASSPGIGLAGDEQYF
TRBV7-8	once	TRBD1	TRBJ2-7	TGTGCCAGCAGCGCACCTAGGACAGGGGGATTAACCTACGAGCAGTACTTC	CASSAPRTGGLTYEQYF
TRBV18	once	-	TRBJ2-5	TGTGCCAGCTCGCGCAGGGTCCGAGAGACCCAGTACTTC	CASSRRVRETQYF
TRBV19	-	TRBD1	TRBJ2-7	TGTGCCAGCAAAACGGGACAGGGAGCATACGAGCAGTACTTC	CASKTGQGAYEQYF
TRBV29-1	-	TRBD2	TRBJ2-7	TGCAGCGCTACCCGCGGGGGGTTCTCCTACGAGCAGTACTTC	CSATRGGFSYEQYF
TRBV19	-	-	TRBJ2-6	TGTGCCAGTAGTGGGGGACACGGAGGCTCTGGGGCCAACGTCCTGACTTTC	CASSGGHGGSGANVLTF
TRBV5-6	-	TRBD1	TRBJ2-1	TGTGCCAGCAGCTGGCGGGACAGGCCCTCCTACAATGAGCAGTTCTTC	CASSWRDRPSYNEQFF
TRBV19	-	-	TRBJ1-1	TGTGCCAGTAGTCCTCACAGAACGAACACTGAAGCTTTCTTT	CASSPHRTNTEAFF
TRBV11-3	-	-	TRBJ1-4	TGTGCCAGCAGCTTAGAATTAGGGGCGCGGGGGGATGAAAAACTGTTTTTT	CASSLELGARGDEKLFF
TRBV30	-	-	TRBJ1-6	TGTGCCTGGAGTCTACAGGGCTATTCACCCCTCCACTTT	CAWSLQGYSPLHF
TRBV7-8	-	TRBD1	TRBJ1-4	TGTGCCAGCAGCCAATACAGGGGGTTTGCCCTGTTTTTT	CASSQYRGFALFF
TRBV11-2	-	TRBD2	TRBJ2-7	TGTGCCAGCAGACTTACTAGCGGAGATAACTACGAGCAGTACTTC	CASRLTSGDNYEQYF
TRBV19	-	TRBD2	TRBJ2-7	TGTGCCAGTAGTGCTGCCTGGGAGGGCCGTTACGAGCAGTACTTC	CASSAAWEGRYEQYF
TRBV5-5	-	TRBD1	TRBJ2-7	TGTGCCAGCAGCTTGGGACAGGGATACTACGAGCAGTACTTC	CASSLGQGYYEQYF
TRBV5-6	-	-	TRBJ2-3	TGTGCCAGCAGCTTGTGGAGGGGGCCGGTGATTAGCACAGATACGCAGTATTTT	CASSLWRGPVISTDTQYF
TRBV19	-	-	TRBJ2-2	TGTGCCAGTAGTAAGAGGGAGAACACCGGGGAGCTGTTTTTT	CASSKRENTGELFF
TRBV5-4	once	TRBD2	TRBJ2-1	TGTGCCAGCAGCTTGGGGGTAGGCGGGAGCTCCTACAATGAGCAGTTCTTC	CASSLGVGGSSYNEQFF
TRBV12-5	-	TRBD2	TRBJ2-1	TGTGCTAGTAGAGAGGGACTAGCGGGAGCAGACGGTGACGATGAGCAGTTCTTC	CASREGLAGADGDDEQFF
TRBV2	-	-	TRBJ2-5	TGTGCCAGCAGTGAAGGTCAGTTGGAGACCCAGTACTTC	CASSEGQLETQYF
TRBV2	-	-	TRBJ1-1	TGTGCCAGCAGTCAGGCCCTGAACACTGAAGCTTTCTTT	CASSQALNTEAFF
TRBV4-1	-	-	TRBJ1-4	TGCGCCAGCAGCCAGAGGGCAACAACTAATGAAAAACTGTTTTTT	CASSQRATTNEKLFF
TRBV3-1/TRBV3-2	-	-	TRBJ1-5	TGTGCCAGCAGCTATTCAGGGTATAGCAATCAGCCCCAGCATTTT	CASSYSGYSNQPQHF
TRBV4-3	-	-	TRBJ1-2	TGCGCCAGCAGCCAAGATGGGTGGGGAGGGGGAGTTACCTATGGCTACACCTTC	CASSQDGWGGGVTYGYTF
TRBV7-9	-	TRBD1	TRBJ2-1	TGTGCCAGCAGCCCCCGGGACAGGGACACAGATGAGCAGTTCTTC	CASSPRDRDTDEQFF
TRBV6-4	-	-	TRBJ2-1	TGTGCCAGCAGTGACTCGTTCGGCGGGAAGTCGAATGAGCAGTTCTTC	CASSDSFGGKSNEQFF
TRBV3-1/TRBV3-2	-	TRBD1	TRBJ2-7	TGTGCCAGCAGCTTCCGGGACAGGGACTACGAGCAGTACTTC	CASSFRDRDYEQYF